Below, one T cell receptor beta chain is given with its context. Assay used: immunoSEQ multiplex PCR; TCRdb lists only in-frame clones, some missing. The sample lists about 55,000 clones, around 89% occurring once. This entry comes from a study of T cell responses to AZD1222 COVID-19 vaccine. The CDR3 covers 14 residues. Germline V gene lookup returns CDR1 SGHKS and CDR2 YYEKEE (reference sequence). V was trimmed by 6 bases and J by 3 bases, leaving 10 bases between them. The gene calls are TRBV5-5 and TRBJ2-6, with D unresolved. The sample in question was peripheral blood, obtained on day 0 of AZD1222 vaccination. This sequence was found in an adult in good health. The CDR3 protein is CASNLQFGANVLTF. In nucleotides, the CDR3 is TGTGCCAGCAACCTACAGTTTGGGGCCAACGTCCTGACTTTC.